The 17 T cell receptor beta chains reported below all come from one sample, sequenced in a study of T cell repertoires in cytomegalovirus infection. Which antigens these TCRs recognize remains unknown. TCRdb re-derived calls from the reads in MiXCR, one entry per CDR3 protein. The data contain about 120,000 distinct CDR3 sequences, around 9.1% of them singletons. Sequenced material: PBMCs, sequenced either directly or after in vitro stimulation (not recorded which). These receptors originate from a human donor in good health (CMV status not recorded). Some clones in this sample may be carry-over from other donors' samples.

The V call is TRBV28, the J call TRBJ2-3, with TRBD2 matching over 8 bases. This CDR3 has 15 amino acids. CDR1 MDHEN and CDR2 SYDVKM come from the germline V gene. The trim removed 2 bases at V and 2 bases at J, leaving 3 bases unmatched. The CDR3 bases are TGTGCCAGCAGTTTAACTAGCGGAGTCACAGATACGCAGTATTTT. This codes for CASSLTSGVTDTQYF.

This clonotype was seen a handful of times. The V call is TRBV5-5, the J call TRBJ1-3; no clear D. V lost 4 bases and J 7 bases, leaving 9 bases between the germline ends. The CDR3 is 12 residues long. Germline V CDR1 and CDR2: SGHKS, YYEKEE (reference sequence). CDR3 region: CASSVDGNTIYF. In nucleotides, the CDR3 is TGTGCCAGCAGCGTTGACGGGAACACCATATATTTT.

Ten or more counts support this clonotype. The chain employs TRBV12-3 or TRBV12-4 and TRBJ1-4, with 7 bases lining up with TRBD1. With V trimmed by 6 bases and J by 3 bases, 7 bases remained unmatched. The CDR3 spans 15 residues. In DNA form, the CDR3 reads TGTGCCAGCAGACTCAGGACAGGTTCTAATGAAAAACTGTTTTTT. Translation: CASRLRTGSNEKLFF.

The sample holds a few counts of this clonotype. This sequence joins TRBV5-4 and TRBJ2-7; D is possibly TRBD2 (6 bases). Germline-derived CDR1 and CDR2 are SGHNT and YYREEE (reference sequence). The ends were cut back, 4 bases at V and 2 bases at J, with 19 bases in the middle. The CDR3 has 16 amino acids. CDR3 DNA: TGTGCCAGCAGCCCGAATCGAGCTAGCGTCACCTACGAGCAGTACTTC. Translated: CASSPNRASVTYEQYF.

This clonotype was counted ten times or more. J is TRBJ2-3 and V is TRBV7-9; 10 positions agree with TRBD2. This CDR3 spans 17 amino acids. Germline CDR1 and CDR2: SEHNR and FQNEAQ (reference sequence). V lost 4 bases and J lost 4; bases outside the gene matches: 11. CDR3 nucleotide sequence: TGTGCCAGCAGCTCTACGTCTAGCGGGAGTTTGGCAGATACGCAGTATTTT. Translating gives CASSSTSSGSLADTQYF.

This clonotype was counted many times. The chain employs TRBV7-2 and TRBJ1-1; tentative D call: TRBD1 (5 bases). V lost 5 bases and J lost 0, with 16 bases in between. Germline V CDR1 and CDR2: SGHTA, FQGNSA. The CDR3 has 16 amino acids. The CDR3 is CASSPLRQNMNTEAFF. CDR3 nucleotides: TGTGCCAGCAGCCCCCTGCGACAGAACATGAACACTGAAGCTTTCTTT.

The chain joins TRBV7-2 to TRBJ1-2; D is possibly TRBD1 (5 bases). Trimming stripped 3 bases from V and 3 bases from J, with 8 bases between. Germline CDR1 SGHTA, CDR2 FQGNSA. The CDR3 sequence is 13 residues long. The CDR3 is CASSLGLDYGYTF. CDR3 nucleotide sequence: TGTGCCAGCAGCTTGGGACTCGACTATGGCTACACCTTC.

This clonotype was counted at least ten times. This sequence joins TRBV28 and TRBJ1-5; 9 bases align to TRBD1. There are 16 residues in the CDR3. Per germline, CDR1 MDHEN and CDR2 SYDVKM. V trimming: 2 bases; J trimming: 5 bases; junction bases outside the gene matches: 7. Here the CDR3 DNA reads TGTGCCAGCAGTTTAAGAGGGACAGGGAAACATCAGCCCCAGCATTTT. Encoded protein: CASSLRGTGKHQPQHF. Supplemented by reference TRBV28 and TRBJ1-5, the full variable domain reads DVKVTQSSRYLVKRTGEKVFLECVQDMDHENMFWYRQDPGLGLRLIYFSYDVKMKEKGDIPEGYSVSREKKERFSLILESASTNQTSMYLCASSLRGTGKHQPQHFGDGTRLSIL.

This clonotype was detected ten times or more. The CDR3 reads CASSQEGRLSYNEQFF. In DNA, the CDR3 is TGCGCCAGCAGCCAAGAAGGGAGGCTTTCCTACAATGAGCAGTTCTTC. The gene calls are TRBV4-3 and TRBJ2-1; perhaps TRBD2 as D (6 bases). From germline, CDR1 is LGHNA and CDR2 YSLEER. V shed 0 bases and J shed 1 base, with 10 bases lying between them. CDR3 length: 16 amino acids.

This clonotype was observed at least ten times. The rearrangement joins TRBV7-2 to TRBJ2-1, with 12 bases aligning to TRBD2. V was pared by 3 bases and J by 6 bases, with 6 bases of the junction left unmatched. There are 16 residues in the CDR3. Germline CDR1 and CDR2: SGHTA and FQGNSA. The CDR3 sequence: CASSLRLAGELNEQFF. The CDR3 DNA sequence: TGTGCCAGCAGCTTGAGACTAGCGGGAGAACTCAATGAGCAGTTCTTC. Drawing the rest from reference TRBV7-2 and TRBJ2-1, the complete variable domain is GAGVSQSPSNKVTEKGKDVELRCDPISGHTALYWYRQSLGQGLEFLIYFQGNSAPDKSGLPSDRFSAERTGGSVSTLTIQRTQQEDSAVYLCASSLRLAGELNEQFFGPGTRLTVL.

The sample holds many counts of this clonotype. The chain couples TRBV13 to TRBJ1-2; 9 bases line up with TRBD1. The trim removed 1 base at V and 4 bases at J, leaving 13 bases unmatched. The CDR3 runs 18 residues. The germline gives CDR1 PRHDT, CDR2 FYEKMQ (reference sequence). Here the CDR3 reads CASSLDRDRVLGFYGYTF. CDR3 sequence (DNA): TGTGCCAGCAGCTTAGACCGGGACAGGGTATTAGGATTCTATGGCTACACCTTC.

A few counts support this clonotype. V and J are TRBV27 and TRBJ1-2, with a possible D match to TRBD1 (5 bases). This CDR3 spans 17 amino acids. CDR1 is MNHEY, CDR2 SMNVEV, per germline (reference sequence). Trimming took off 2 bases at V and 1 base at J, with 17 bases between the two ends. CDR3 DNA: TGTGCCAGCAGTTTAAGGCGTTCGGGGACGCTTAACTATGGCTACACCTTC. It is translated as CASSLRRSGTLNYGYTF.

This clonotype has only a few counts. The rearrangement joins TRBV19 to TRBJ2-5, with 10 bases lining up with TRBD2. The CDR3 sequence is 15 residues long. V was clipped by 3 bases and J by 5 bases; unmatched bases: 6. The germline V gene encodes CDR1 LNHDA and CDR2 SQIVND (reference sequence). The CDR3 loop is CASSMLAGAAETQYF. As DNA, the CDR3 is TGTGCCAGTAGTATGCTAGCGGGAGCAGCTGAGACCCAGTACTTC.

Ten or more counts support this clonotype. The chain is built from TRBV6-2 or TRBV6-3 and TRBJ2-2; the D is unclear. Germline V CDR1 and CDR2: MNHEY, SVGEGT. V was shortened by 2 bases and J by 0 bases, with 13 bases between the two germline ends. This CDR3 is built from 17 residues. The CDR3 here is CASSYLPTPSNTGELFF. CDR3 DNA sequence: TGTGCCAGCAGTTACCTCCCAACACCCTCGAACACCGGGGAGCTGTTTTTT.

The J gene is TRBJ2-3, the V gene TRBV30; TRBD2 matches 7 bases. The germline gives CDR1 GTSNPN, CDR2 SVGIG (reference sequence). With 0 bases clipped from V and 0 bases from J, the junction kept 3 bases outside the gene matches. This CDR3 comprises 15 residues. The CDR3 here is CAWSVGGRSTDTQYF. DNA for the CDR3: TGTGCCTGGAGTGTAGGCGGGAGAAGCACAGATACGCAGTATTTT. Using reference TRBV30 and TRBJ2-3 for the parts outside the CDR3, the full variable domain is SQTIHQWPATLVQPVGSPLSLECTVEGTSNPNLYWYRQAAGRGLQLLFYSVGIGQISSEVPQNLSASRPQDRQFILSSKKLLLSDSGFYLCAWSVGGRSTDTQYFGPGTRLTVL.

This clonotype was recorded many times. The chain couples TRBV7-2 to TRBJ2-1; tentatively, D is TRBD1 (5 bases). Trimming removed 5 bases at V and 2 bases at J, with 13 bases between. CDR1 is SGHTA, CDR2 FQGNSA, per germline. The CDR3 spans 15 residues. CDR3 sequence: CASSPWGSTYNEQFF. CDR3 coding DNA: TGTGCCAGCAGCCCCTGGGGCTCCACCTACAATGAGCAGTTCTTC.

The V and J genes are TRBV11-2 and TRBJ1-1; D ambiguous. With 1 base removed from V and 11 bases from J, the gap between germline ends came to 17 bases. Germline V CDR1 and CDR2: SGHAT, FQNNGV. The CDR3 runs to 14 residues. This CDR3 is CASSLVPSWERAFF. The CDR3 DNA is TGTGCCAGCAGCTTAGTCCCCAGTTGGGAGCGGGCTTTCTTT. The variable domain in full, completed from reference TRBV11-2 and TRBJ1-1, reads EAGVAQSPRYKIIEKRQSVAFWCNPISGHATLYWYQQILGQGPKLLIQFQNNGVVDDSQLPKDRFSAERLKGVDSTLKIQPAKLEDSAVYLCASSLVPSWERAFFGQGTRLTVV.